Presented here are 12 T cell receptor beta chains from one specimen sequenced in a study of T cells in Graves' hyperthyroidism and ophthalmopathy. Regions amplified from RNA transcripts were the TCR beta CDR3 regions. The HTBI primer set was used in a first-round RT-PCR of the TCR CDR3. Using its own MiXCR run on the multiplex PCR reads, TCRdb lists one record per CDR3 protein. The table shows hundreds of thousands of distinct CDR3 sequences, with roughly 24% occurring only once. Sequenced: blood. All receptors come from a woman in her 30s with Graves' ophthalmopathy.

This clonotype was recorded only once. CDR3 region: CASSIEGALNTEAFF. The CDR3 coding sequence is TGTGCCAGTAGTATAGAGGGTGCCTTGAACACTGAAGCTTTCTTT. The V and J genes are TRBV19 and TRBJ1-1, with D unclear. The CDR3 runs to 15 residues. V shed 0 bases and J shed 0 bases, with 8 bases lying between them. Germline V CDR1 and CDR2: LNHDA, SQIVND (reference sequence). The full variable domain, completed using reference TRBV19 and TRBJ1-1, is DGGITQSPKYLFRKEGQNVTLSCEQNLNHDAMYWYRQDPGQGLRLIYYSQIVNDFQKGDIAEGYSVSREKKESFPLTVTSAQKNPTAFYLCASSIEGALNTEAFFGQGTRLTVV.

This clonotype was seen more than once but under ten times. V gene TRBV28 combines with J gene TRBJ2-5; tentative D call: TRBD2 (7 bases). CDR1 is MDHEN and CDR2 is SYDVKM in the germline V gene. The CDR3 contains 13 residues. V dropped 8 bases and J dropped 5 bases, with 15 bases sitting between them. The CDR3 coding sequence is TGTGCCAGCTGCGGGGGACACCGGGAGACCCAGTACTTC. It codes for CASCGGHRETQYF. The entire variable domain, with the rest obtained from reference TRBV28 and TRBJ2-5, is as follows: DVKVTQSSRYLVKRTGEKVFLECVQDMDHENMFWYRQDPGLGLRLIYFSYDVKMKEKGDIPEGYSVSREKKERFSLILESASTNQTSMYLCASCGGHRETQYFGPGTRLLVL.

In this sample, this clonotype turned up many times. This sequence joins TRBV20-1 and TRBJ2-7; 8 bases line up with TRBD1. This CDR3 contains 13 residues. The J segment lost 5 bases and the V segment lost 6 bases, leaving 9 bases of the junction unmatched. Germline V gene lookup returns CDR1 DFQATT and CDR2 SNEGSKA (reference sequence). The CDR3 spells CSAPNGQGDEQYF. CDR3 bases: TGCAGTGCCCCTAATGGACAGGGTGACGAGCAGTACTTC.

This clonotype was picked up a small number of times. The chain joins TRBV20-1 to TRBJ2-7, with D possibly being TRBD1 or TRBD2 (6 bases each). In germline, CDR1 is DFQATT, CDR2 SNEGSKA (reference sequence). The CDR3 extends over 14 amino acids. V lost 2 bases, J lost 5 bases, and 16 bases lay in between. CDR3 bases: TGCAGTGCTAGATCCGGGGGCCCGGAGAACGAGCAGTACTTC. Protein sequence: CSARSGGPENEQYF.

This clonotype was observed a few times. This rearrangement joins TRBV12-5 to TRBJ2-7, with D tentatively TRBD1 or TRBD2 (5 bases each). CDR3 length: 14 amino acids. Trimming removed 1 base at V and 3 bases at J, with 10 bases between. Germline V gene lookup returns CDR1 LGHNT and CDR2 FRNRAP. The CDR3 spells CASGLARGVYEQYF. As DNA, the CDR3 is TGTGCTAGTGGTTTGGCACGAGGGGTCTACGAGCAGTACTTC.

CDR3 nucleotide sequence: TGCAGTGCCAGGGGTAGCGGGAGGTACGAGCAGTACTTC. Protein product: CSARGSGRYEQYF. The rearrangement joins TRBV20-1 to TRBJ2-7, with 10 bases aligning to TRBD2. The junction had 6 bases not matched to a gene; V was cut back by 6 bases and J by 4 bases. Germline CDR1 reads DFQATT; CDR2 reads SNEGSKA (reference sequence). This CDR3 spans 13 amino acids.

This chain uses TRBV29-1 with TRBJ2-7; D might be TRBD1 or TRBD2, each matching 5 bases. Germline V gene data show CDR1 as SQVTM and CDR2 as ANQGSEA. The CDR3 is 12 amino acids. Between the trimmed V and J ends, which lost 6 bases and 2 bases, there was a span of 11 bases. The CDR3 loop is CSVGHGAYEQYF. The DNA for the CDR3 is TGCAGCGTAGGACACGGGGCCTACGAGCAGTACTTC.

The table lists this clonotype with a count of one. The CDR3 spells CASSLDKTRWQETQYF. CDR3 coding DNA: TGTGCCAGCAGCTTAGATAAGACTAGATGGCAAGAGACCCAGTACTTC. The chain has TRBV7-9 and TRBJ2-5, with TRBD2 as a possible D gene (6 bases). Germline CDR1 is SEHNR and CDR2 is FQNEAQ (reference sequence). The V and J ends lost 1 base and 2 bases respectively, with 14 bases between them. This CDR3 is 16 amino acids long.

In the case of this clonotype: This may come from a read error, since a much larger clone is one base off. V gene TRBV2 combines with J gene TRBJ2-7, with D unclear. CDR1 and CDR2 (germline): SNHLY, FYNNEI. Trimming stripped 3 bases from V and 3 bases from J, with 15 bases between. This CDR3 is built from 15 residues. CDR3 in DNA: TGTGCCAGCAGTGACCCCCACCTGAGTAGCTACGAGCAGTACTTC. Translated, it gives CASSDPHLSSYEQYF.

A few counts support this clonotype. It may be a read error: a sequence one base away is much more abundant. The rearrangement links TRBV7-3 to TRBJ2-2; a possible D gene is TRBD2 (5 bases). The CDR3 spans 13 residues. Germline CDR1 is SGHTA and CDR2 is FQGTGA. CDR3 DNA sequence: TGTGCCAGCAGCTTAGTGGGTACCGGGGAGCTGTCTTTT. The encoded protein is CASSLVGTGELSF.

The CDR3 loop is CASSLGLLTGELFF. In DNA, the CDR3 is TGCGCCAGCAGCTTGGGGCTCCTCACCGGGGAGCTGTTTTTT. This chain joins TRBV5-1 and TRBJ2-2; no clear D. The germline V and J ends were trimmed by 0 bases and 4 bases, with 7 bases remaining between them. CDR3 length: 14 residues. The V gene's germline CDR1 is SGHRS and CDR2 YFSETQ.

The CDR3 region has the DNA TGTGCCAGCAGTTGGTACAGGGGGCGTAGCACAGATACGCAGTATTTT. Its protein is CASSWYRGRSTDTQYF. The rearrangement links TRBV12-3 or TRBV12-4 to TRBJ2-3, with 9 bases aligning to TRBD1. The trim removed 4 bases at V and 0 bases at J, leaving 5 bases unmatched. This CDR3 is 16 amino acids long.